Listed below are T cell receptor beta chains from one sample, sequenced in a study of siplizumab effects on memory and regulatory T cells. The repertoire was sequenced with immunoSEQ multiplex PCR; TCRdb's copy has only in-frame clones and lacks some. The table shows some 65,000 clones, with 80% to 90% occurring only once. Sequenced: Tregs sorted from blood. The receptors shown here come from a human donor in good health. CDR3s include the opening cysteine and the closing phenylalanine or tryptophan. Fields, in order: J gene, V gene, CDR3 protein.

j_call: TRBJ2-2
v_call: TRBV9
cdr3_aa: CASSTKRGGRPTGELFF

j_call: TRBJ2-3
v_call: TRBV19
cdr3_aa: CASSFSTDTQYF

j_call: TRBJ2-3
v_call: TRBV6-4
cdr3_aa: CASSPFATTSGSTDTQYF

j_call: TRBJ2-2
v_call: TRBV7-2
cdr3_aa: CASRPVVGELFF

j_call: TRBJ2-3
v_call: TRBV19
cdr3_aa: CASSIRMSTDTQYF

j_call: TRBJ1-2
v_call: TRBV4-2
cdr3_aa: CASSPRGGSTYGYTF

j_call: TRBJ2-3
v_call: TRBV7-9
cdr3_aa: CASSLVSGGPDTQYF

j_call: TRBJ1-1
v_call: TRBV30
cdr3_aa: CAWVTGTGNPEAFF

j_call: TRBJ2-7
v_call: TRBV29-1
cdr3_aa: CSVESPGAYEQYF

j_call: TRBJ1-2
v_call: TRBV27
cdr3_aa: CASSSGAGNGYTF

j_call: TRBJ1-2
v_call: TRBV19
cdr3_aa: CASSRRDRVNYGYTF

j_call: TRBJ2-1
v_call: TRBV4-1
cdr3_aa: CASSQVGSTRGNEQFF

j_call: TRBJ2-1
v_call: TRBV9
cdr3_aa: CASGSGRRGPHEQFF

j_call: TRBJ1-4
v_call: TRBV10-1
cdr3_aa: CASRTVLNEKLFF

j_call: TRBJ2-1
v_call: TRBV29-1
cdr3_aa: CSVSGRTLYNEQFF

j_call: NA
v_call: TRBV5-6
cdr3_aa: CASSPYLLDSSYEQYF